The 24 T cell receptor beta chains presented below share a single source sample, sequenced in a study of spatial heterogeneity in lung cancer. As for time point: sample taken at primary tumor resection. TCRdb fed the 5' RACE reads into MiXCR, producing one record per CDR3 protein. The data hold roughly 80,000 distinct CDR3 sequences, with 7% to 9% observed a single time. The material sequenced was PBMCs, taken at surgery. The receptors were sampled from a male donor with early-stage non-small cell lung cancer.

This clonotype was seen many times. This chain connects TRBV19 to TRBJ2-7; either TRBD1 or TRBD2 may supply D (6 bases each). CDR1 LNHDA and CDR2 SQIVND come from the germline V gene (reference sequence). The CDR3 contains 13 residues. V lost 6 bases and J 5 bases, leaving 14 bases between the germline ends. In DNA form, the CDR3 reads TGTGCCAGTAGCCAAGGGGGGCCGAACGAGCAGTACTTC. Its translation: CASSQGGPNEQYF.

The rearrangement uses TRBV20-1 and TRBJ2-1; 9 nucleotides line up with TRBD2. Germline values: CDR1 DFQATT, CDR2 SNEGSKA (reference sequence). The ends lost 0 bases at V and 3 bases at J; junction bases unmatched: 6. The CDR3 has 16 residues. For the CDR3, the DNA is TGCAGTGCTAGAGATCATCTAGCGGGGAACTACAATGAGCAGTTCTTC. As protein: CSARDHLAGNYNEQFF.

In this sample, this clonotype turned up a few times. This rearrangement joins TRBV20-1 to TRBJ2-5, with D perhaps TRBD1 (6 bases). Germline CDR1 DFQATT, CDR2 SNEGSKA (reference sequence). The CDR3 has 14 amino acids. The V and J ends lost 6 bases and 4 bases respectively, with 18 bases between them. The CDR3 DNA is TGCAGTGCCCAGACAGGATCAGGAATAGAGACCCAGTACTTC. Residues: CSAQTGSGIETQYF.

This clonotype came up a few times. The rearrangement links TRBV6-5 to TRBJ1-2; no clear D gene. Germline assignment: CDR1 MNHEY and CDR2 SVGAGI. Deletions cut 0 bases from V and 3 bases from J, with 17 bases between. CDR3 length equals 17 residues. In DNA form, the CDR3 reads TGTGCCAGCAGTTACTCGGCCAGGACCACACGGGACTATGGCTACACCTTC. It codes for CASSYSARTTRDYGYTF.

This clonotype was seen only a few times. The gene calls are TRBV2 and TRBJ1-3; a weak D match, TRBD1 (5 bases). The CDR3 is 13 residues long. The V end was cut by 8 bases, the J end by 0 bases, with 8 bases between. Germline V gene data show CDR1 as SNHLY and CDR2 as FYNNEI. CDR3 sequence (DNA): TGTGCCAGCGGGACGAGCTCTGGAAACACCATATATTTT. This encodes CASGTSSGNTIYF.

The V gene is TRBV7-2, the J gene TRBJ1-5; TRBD1 agrees at 7 bases. The CDR3 has 16 amino acids. Germline V CDR1 and CDR2: SGHTA, FQGNSA. V trimming: 5 bases; J trimming: 0 bases; junction bases outside the gene matches: 7. Written as DNA, the CDR3 is TGTGCCAGCAGCCTAGGGACAGTGTATAGCAATCAGCCCCAGCATTTT. Protein: CASSLGTVYSNQPQHF.

This clonotype was counted a few times. The rearrangement links TRBV7-8 to TRBJ1-3; D ambiguous. The CDR3 runs to 17 residues. Deletions cut 0 bases from V and 2 bases from J, with 14 bases between. CDR1 and CDR2 from the germline V gene are SGHVS and FQNEAQ. The CDR3 spells CASSLALGGTTGNTIYF. CDR3 nucleotides: TGTGCCAGCAGCTTAGCCTTGGGAGGAACGACTGGAAACACCATATATTTT.

This clonotype was counted between two and nine times. This chain uses TRBV6-5 with TRBJ2-7; 11 nucleotides line up with TRBD2. V was pared by 6 bases and J by 4 bases, with 8 bases of the junction left unmatched. The length of the CDR3 is 15 residues. Germline CDR1 MNHEY, CDR2 SVGAGI. The CDR3 DNA reads as TGTGCCAGCAGCACCGGACTAGCGGGCCAGTACGAGCAGTACTTC. Its translation is CASSTGLAGQYEQYF.

This clonotype was picked up many times. The chain joins TRBV25-1 to TRBJ1-4; TRBD1 agrees at 10 bases. With 1 base clipped from V and 14 bases from J, the junction kept 4 bases outside the gene matches. Germline CDR1 is MGHDK and CDR2 is SYGVNS. This CDR3 has 13 residues. The CDR3, as DNA: TGTGCCAGCAGTGAATCAGGGACAGGGGTGCTGTTTTTT. Translation: CASSESGTGVLFF.

The sample holds many counts of this clonotype. One end of the junction does not line up with germline, which may come from a read error. The chain recombines TRBV4-2 with TRBJ2-7; TRBD2 matches 10 bases. The CDR3 contains 18 residues. CDR1 and CDR2 (germline): LGHNA, YNFKEQ. The CDR3 sequence is CASSRHFSGRTPSDEQYF. DNA of the CDR3: TGTGCCAGCAGCCGACACTTTAGCGGGAGGACCCCCTCCGACGAGCAGTACTTC.

The CDR3 region has the DNA TGTGCCAGCAGCAGGGAGATCCCTGAGGGAAATCAGCCCCAGCATTTT. Amino acids: CASSREIPEGNQPQHF. V and J are TRBV2 and TRBJ1-5; D is possibly TRBD1 (5 bases). The CDR3 length is 16 residues. The V end lost 6 bases, the J end lost 4 bases, and 19 bases lay between the germline ends. CDR1 and CDR2 from the germline V gene are SNHLY and FYNNEI.

This clonotype was seen a handful of times. The genes are TRBV29-1 and TRBJ2-1; D may match TRBD1 or TRBD2 (5 bases each). Germline CDR1 SQVTM, CDR2 ANQGSEA. Trimming stripped 4 bases from V and 7 bases from J, with 11 bases between. The CDR3 runs 12 residues. The CDR3 DNA follows: TGCAGCGTTGTACGGTGGGGGAATGAGCAGTTCTTC. It encodes CSVVRWGNEQFF.

The table lists this clonotype with many counts. V gene TRBV5-1 combines with J gene TRBJ2-1, with TRBD2 matching 11 bases. Germline V lookup: CDR1 SGHRS, CDR2 YFSETQ. The CDR3 totals 14 residues. V was pared by 7 bases and J by 5 bases, with 5 bases of the junction left unmatched. The DNA for the CDR3 is TGCGCCAGCCGACCGGGACTAGCGGACAATGAGCAGTTCTTC. Amino acids: CASRPGLADNEQFF.

This clonotype was picked up many times. This rearrangement joins TRBV30 to TRBJ2-5, with no clear D. The CDR3 length is 10 residues. Germline-derived CDR1 and CDR2 are GTSNPN and SVGIG (reference sequence). Trimming shortened V by 1 base and J by 5 bases, and 2 bases separated the two germline ends. CDR3 protein: CAWSGETQYF. In DNA, the CDR3 is TGTGCCTGGAGTGGGGAGACCCAGTACTTC.

This clonotype was seen a few times. V is TRBV9 and J is TRBJ2-1, with 7 bases fitting TRBD1. Per the germline V gene, CDR1 is SGDLS and CDR2 is YYNGEE. The V gene end was trimmed by 2 bases and the J gene end by 1 base; junction bases not matched to a gene: 6. The CDR3 sequence is 16 residues long. CDR3 sequence: CASSVMTGRSYNEQFF. The CDR3 DNA sequence: TGTGCCAGCAGCGTCATGACAGGGCGATCCTACAATGAGCAGTTCTTC.

This clonotype was seen more than once but under ten times. As DNA, the CDR3 is TGTGCCTGGACGCTGGGAGATCCCACTCCCACTGAAGCTTTCTTT. Its protein is CAWTLGDPTPTEAFF. The chain joins TRBV30 to TRBJ1-1; D not resolved. The ends were cut back, 4 bases at V and 4 bases at J, with 19 bases in the middle. This CDR3 is 15 amino acids long. Germline assignment: CDR1 GTSNPN and CDR2 SVGIG (reference sequence). Full variable domain (rest looked up from reference TRBV30 and TRBJ1-1): SQTIHQWPATLVQPVGSPLSLECTVEGTSNPNLYWYRQAAGRGLQLLFYSVGIGQISSEVPQNLSASRPQDRQFILSSKKLLLSDSGFYLCAWTLGDPTPTEAFFGQGTRLTVV.

The table lists this clonotype with a few counts. The chain combines TRBV27 with TRBJ2-7; TRBD2 agrees at 14 bases. The junction had 6 bases not matched to a gene; V was cut back by 5 bases and J by 6 bases. The CDR3 runs to 15 residues. Germline CDR1 reads MNHEY; CDR2 reads SMNVEV (reference sequence). In DNA form, the CDR3 reads TGTGCCAGCAGTACCAGACTAGCGGGAGGGGGCGAGCAGTACTTC. As protein: CASSTRLAGGGEQYF.

Many counts were recorded for this clonotype. This rearrangement joins TRBV6-5 to TRBJ2-3; the match to TRBD2 covers 9 bases. This CDR3 spans 16 amino acids. Germline-derived CDR1 and CDR2 are MNHEY and SVGAGI. V shed 3 bases, J shed 4 bases, and the junction held 8 bases outside the gene matches. The CDR3: CASSYSSGNRADTQYF. CDR3 nucleotide sequence: TGTGCCAGCAGTTATTCTAGCGGGAATCGCGCAGATACGCAGTATTTT.

This clonotype was detected many times. The chain recombines TRBV9 with TRBJ2-1; TRBD2 is a possible D gene (6 bases). The CDR3 is 13 residues long. CDR1 is SGDLS and CDR2 is YYNGEE in the germline V gene. V lost 3 bases to trimming and J lost 4 bases, with 8 bases between them. CDR3 sequence: CASSAGDYNEQFF. The CDR3 bases are TGTGCCAGCAGCGCGGGGGATTACAATGAGCAGTTCTTC. Full variable domain (rest looked up from reference TRBV9 and TRBJ2-1): DSGVTQTPKHLITATGQRVTLRCSPRSGDLSVYWYQQSLDQGLQFLIQYYNGEERAKGNILERFSAQQFPDLHSELNLSSLELGDSALYFCASSAGDYNEQFFGPGTRLTVL.

This clonotype has more than one count but fewer than ten. The chain recombines TRBV6-4 with TRBJ2-3; 9 bases line up with TRBD1. Trimming took 4 bases from V and 1 from J; bases not matched to a gene: 0. The CDR3 is 14 residues long. Germline values: CDR1 MRHNA, CDR2 SNTAGT. The CDR3: CASSGQGGTDTQYF. In nucleotides, the CDR3 is TGTGCCAGCAGTGGACAGGGGGGCACAGATACGCAGTATTTT.

This clonotype was observed at least ten times. The V and J genes are TRBV5-1 and TRBJ1-2; tentatively, D is TRBD1 (5 bases). Per the germline V gene, CDR1 is SGHRS and CDR2 is YFSETQ. V lost 4 bases and J 0 bases, leaving 13 bases between the germline ends. The CDR3 extends over 15 amino acids. The CDR3 DNA is TGCGCCAGCAGCACTGGGACGGGAACTAACTATGGCTACACCTTC. The encoded protein is CASSTGTGTNYGYTF.

The chain is built from TRBV6-2 or TRBV6-3 and TRBJ1-5; D is unresolved. Germline lookup yields CDR1 MNHEY and CDR2 SVGEGT. CDR3 size: 14 residues. Trimming shortened V by 7 bases and J by 0 bases, and 10 bases separated the two germline ends. The CDR3 nucleotides read TGTGCCAGCACTATAGACGGTAGCAATCAGCCCCAGCATTTT. This codes for CASTIDGSNQPQHF.

This clonotype showed up just a few times. This chain links TRBV7-2 with TRBJ2-3, with 7 bases that match TRBD2. The V and J ends lost 3 bases and 2 bases, in that order; junction bases with no gene match: 5. This CDR3 is built from 15 residues. Per germline, CDR1 SGHTA and CDR2 FQGNSA. The CDR3 DNA reads as TGTGCCAGCAGCTTCGCTAGCGGAAACACAGATACGCAGTATTTT. This gives the protein CASSFASGNTDTQYF.

Of note for this clonotype: This may arise from a read error, as a much more abundant clone is one base away. This chain uses TRBV2 with TRBJ2-7; unclear D gene. Germline CDR1 and CDR2: SNHLY and FYNNEI. The CDR3 length is 15 residues. Trimming pared 8 bases from V and 0 bases from J, leaving 17 bases between. The CDR3 sequence: CASPLRSLSSYEQYF. The CDR3 region has the DNA TGTGCCAGCCCGCTTCGAAGCTTGAGCTCCTACGAGCAGTACTTC.